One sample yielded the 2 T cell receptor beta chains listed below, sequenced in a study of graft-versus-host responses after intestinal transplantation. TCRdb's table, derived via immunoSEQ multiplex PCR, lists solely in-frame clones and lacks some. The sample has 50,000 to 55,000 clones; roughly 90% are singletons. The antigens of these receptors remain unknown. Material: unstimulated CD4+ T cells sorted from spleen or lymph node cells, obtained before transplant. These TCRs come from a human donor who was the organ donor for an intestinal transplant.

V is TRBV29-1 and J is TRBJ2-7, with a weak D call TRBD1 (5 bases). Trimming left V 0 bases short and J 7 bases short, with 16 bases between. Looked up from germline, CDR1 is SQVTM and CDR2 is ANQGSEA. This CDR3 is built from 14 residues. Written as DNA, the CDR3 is TGCAGCGTTGAAGATCGGGCCAGGGAAGATGAGCAGTACTTC. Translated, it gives CSVEDRAREDEQYF.

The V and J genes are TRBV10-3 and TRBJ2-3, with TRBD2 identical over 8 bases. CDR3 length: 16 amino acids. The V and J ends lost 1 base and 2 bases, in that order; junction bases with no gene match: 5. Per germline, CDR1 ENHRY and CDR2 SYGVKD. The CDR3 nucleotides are TGTGCCATCAGTGAGTTGGGGACTAGGAACACAGATACGCAGTATTTT. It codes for CAISELGTRNTDTQYF.